This TCR beta chain is from a study of metastatic and nonmetastatic thyroid tumors. Overall study: Repertoire comparison spanned blood and tumor or nodule tissue of malignant and benign thyroid patients.

V lost 2 bases, J lost 3 bases, and 6 bases stayed unmatched. Germline V gives CDR1 DFQATT, CDR2 SNEGSKA (reference sequence). CDR3 length equals 16 residues. Original processing methods: Clinicopathological groups of papillary thyroid cancer showed CDR3 differences that were used to build a distant-metastasis classifier. TCRdb reprocessed the PCR reads via MiXCR. Here the V and J calls rest on TCRdb's processing, not on the authors' analysis. The table includes approximately 17,000 clones, roughly 17% detected once. The study's findings and limits: Malignant tumors reportedly showed significantly higher TCR beta diversity than benign nodules in both blood and tumor.

Until they underwent thyroid surgery, no patient had received any treatment. This clone appeared many times. As yet, its antigen is unknown. Sample: blood. This chain connects TRBV20-1 to TRBJ2-3, with TRBD2 identical over 12 bases. This sequence originates from a male donor with papillary thyroid cancer or a benign thyroid nodule (not recorded which). Some clones in this sample may be carry-over from other donors' samples. CDR3 sequence: CSARRTGTSGTDTQYF. DNA for the CDR3: TGCAGTGCTAGAAGAACCGGGACTAGCGGGACAGATACGCAGTATTTT.